These 19 T cell receptor beta chains were all obtained from the same sample, sequenced in a study of CD8 T cells in ankylosing spondylitis (dated by TCRdb to about 2017). Results the study describes overall, beyond this receptor: Blood from ankylosing spondylitis patients appeared to be characterized by a TCR beta motif made up of several highly homologous amino acid variants.

Their antigen targets remain unknown. The library was obtained by 5' RACE. Sequencer: Illumina HiSeq 2500. The public reads were reanalyzed by TCRdb: fastp trimming at Q25, MiXCR alignment, in-frame beta chains only. Each CDR3 protein gets just one entry, which takes the most common genes and DNA from the rows behind it. This sample lists about 840,000 distinct CDR3 sequences; 12% were detected once. The ten top clones hold approximately 0.46% of the sample. Sequencing was performed on blood, either unsorted or a sorted T cell fraction (not recorded which). These receptors were obtained from a male donor with ankylosing spondylitis.

This clonotype was observed a few times. J is TRBJ2-7 and V is TRBV6-1; 8 bases fit TRBD2. V shed 6 bases, J shed 2 bases, and the junction held 6 bases outside the gene matches. The germline gives CDR1 MNHNS, CDR2 SASEGT. The length of the CDR3 is 14 residues. CDR3 sequence: CASRTGGETYEQYF. The CDR3 nucleotides are TGTGCCAGCAGAACGGGGGGGGAGACCTACGAGCAGTACTTC.

The chain uses TRBV7-2 and TRBJ2-3; perhaps TRBD2 as D (5 bases). CDR3 length: 14 amino acids. V was shortened by 3 bases and J by 4 bases, with 11 bases between the two germline ends. Germline V gene data show CDR1 as SGHTA and CDR2 as FQGNSA. The DNA for the CDR3 is TGTGCCAGCAGCTTCGCTAGCAACCCAGATACGCAGTATTTT. Amino acid sequence: CASSFASNPDTQYF.

This clonotype was found many times. This sequence joins TRBV2 and TRBJ2-3; possibly TRBD2 for D (5 bases). Germline V lookup: CDR1 SNHLY, CDR2 FYNNEI. The V end was cut by 7 bases, the J end by 0 bases, with 8 bases between. The CDR3 is 13 residues long. CDR3 sequence (DNA): TGTGCCAGCACCCGGAGGAGCACAGATACGCAGTATTTT. It translates to CASTRRSTDTQYF.

This clonotype was counted only a few times. The rearrangement links TRBV2 to TRBJ2-3; D not certain. The CDR3 runs 13 residues. Germline V CDR1 and CDR2: SNHLY, FYNNEI. V was trimmed by 4 bases and J by 6 bases, leaving 11 bases between them. The CDR3 DNA reads as TGTGCCAGCAGTGGCCAGTTTGGGGATACGCAGTATTTT. Amino acid sequence: CASSGQFGDTQYF.

This clonotype was picked up a small number of times. V and J are TRBV7-3 and TRBJ2-3; 9 bases fit TRBD2. Germline trimming cut 4 bases from V and 3 bases from J; bases unmatched to any gene: 5. The CDR3 spans 15 residues. The germline V gene encodes CDR1 SGHTA and CDR2 FQGTGA. In DNA form, the CDR3 reads TGTGCCAGCAGCTCTAGCGGGGTATCGACAGATACGCAGTATTTT. It encodes CASSSSGVSTDTQYF.

The V gene is TRBV11-1, the J gene TRBJ2-2, with a tentative D call TRBD2 (6 bases). Trimming removed 2 bases from V and 5 bases from J, with 15 bases in between. Germline CDR1 and CDR2: SGHAT and FQDESV (reference sequence). The CDR3 extends over 16 amino acids. CDR3 in DNA: TGTGCCAGCAGCTTAAGTGGAGGGTCGTTGACCGGGGAGCTGTTTTTT. Translating it yields CASSLSGGSLTGELFF. The variable domain in full, completed from reference TRBV11-1 and TRBJ2-2, reads EAEVAQSPRYKITEKSQAVAFWCDPISGHATLYWYRQILGQGPELLVQFQDESVVDDSQLPKDRFSAERLKGVDSTLKIQPAELGDSAMYLCASSLSGGSLTGELFFGEGSRLTVL.

J is TRBJ1-1 and V is TRBV20-1; D gene unclear. The CDR3 is 13 amino acids. Germline values: CDR1 DFQATT, CDR2 SNEGSKA (reference sequence). V was pared by 0 bases and J by 3 bases, with 8 bases between. The CDR3 reads CSARDLQYTEAFF. In DNA form, the CDR3 reads TGCAGTGCTAGAGATTTACAGTACACTGAAGCTTTCTTT.

A few counts support this clonotype. This chain uses TRBV6-5 with TRBJ1-4, with D uncertain. Looked up from germline, CDR1 is MNHEY and CDR2 is SVGAGI. The V end was cut by 8 bases, the J end by 6 bases, with 10 bases between. The CDR3 is made up of 12 amino acids. CDR3 in DNA: TGTGCCAGCCGAGAGAATGATGAAAAACTGTTTTTT. Its translation is CASRENDEKLFF.

This clonotype was detected once. The chain recombines TRBV15 with TRBJ1-5, with 10 bases that match TRBD1. Looked up from germline, CDR1 is LNHNV and CDR2 is YYDKDF (reference sequence). The CDR3 loop spans 17 amino acids. J lost 4 bases, V lost 6 bases, and 12 bases had no gene match. The CDR3 coding sequence is TGTGCCACCAGATCCTGGCCCGGGACAGGGGATAATCAGCCCCAGCATTTT. It encodes CATRSWPGTGDNQPQHF.

This clonotype was seen repeatedly, ten times or more. The chain couples TRBV12-3 or TRBV12-4 to TRBJ2-3; perhaps TRBD1 as D (5 bases). The CDR3 is 14 amino acids. Trimming removed 8 bases from V and 5 bases from J, with 17 bases in between. CDR3 in amino acids: CASSNGRVRDTQYF. The CDR3 region has the DNA TGTGCCAGCTCCAACGGCAGGGTGAGAGATACGCAGTATTTT.

This clonotype showed up just a few times. The CDR3 loop reads CSAFISGITDTQYF. Here the CDR3 DNA reads TGCAGTGCTTTTATCTCGGGTATCACAGATACGCAGTATTTT. V and J are TRBV20-1 and TRBJ2-3, with D uncertain. This CDR3 is built from 14 residues. CDR1 is DFQATT, CDR2 SNEGSKA, per germline (reference sequence). V was shortened by 5 bases and J by 2 bases, with 14 bases between the two germline ends.

This clonotype was counted many times. V usage is TRBV12-3 or TRBV12-4 and J usage is TRBJ1-1; TRBD1 matches 7 bases. Losses at the gene ends were 5 bases for V and 2 bases for J; bases not matched to a gene: 8. There are 15 residues in the CDR3. The CDR3 sequence: CASSHTGQINTEAFF. For the CDR3, the DNA is TGTGCCAGCAGTCACACGGGACAGATAAACACTGAAGCTTTCTTT.

The chain is built from TRBV18 and TRBJ2-2; 9 bases map to TRBD1. V lost 6 bases to trimming and J lost 4 bases; unmatched junction nucleotides: 12. Germline-derived CDR1 and CDR2 are KGHSH and LQKENI. The CDR3 has 17 residues. CDR3 in amino acids: CASSQLTGTGITGELFF. DNA for the CDR3: TGTGCCAGCTCCCAACTTACCGGGACAGGGATCACCGGGGAGCTGTTTTTT.

The genes are TRBV20-1 and TRBJ1-4, with a tentative D call TRBD1 (6 bases). CDR3 length: 13 amino acids. Germline CDR1 DFQATT, CDR2 SNEGSKA (reference sequence). The V and J ends lost 6 bases and 8 bases respectively, with 16 bases between them. Here the CDR3 DNA reads TGCAGTGCGATGCGTCAGGGGCTGGAAAAACTGTTTTTT. This encodes CSAMRQGLEKLFF.

This chain connects TRBV7-6 to TRBJ1-5, with 7 bases that match TRBD1. The germline V gene encodes CDR1 SGHVS and CDR2 FNYEAQ. The V gene end was trimmed by 4 bases and the J gene end by 0 bases; junction bases not matched to a gene: 9. This CDR3 has 17 residues. The CDR3 is CASSSAYRGASNQPQHF. The CDR3 DNA reads as TGTGCCAGCAGCTCAGCCTACAGGGGAGCTAGCAATCAGCCCCAGCATTTT. Complete variable domain (other parts from reference TRBV7-6 and TRBJ1-5): GAGVSQSPRYKVTKRGQDVALRCDPISGHVSLYWYRQALGQGPEFLTYFNYEAQQDKSGLPNDRFSAERPEGSISTLTIQRTEQRDSAMYRCASSSAYRGASNQPQHFGDGTRLSIL.

On this clonotype: One end of the junction varies from germline; a read error may be responsible. This chain joins TRBV10-3 and TRBJ1-3, with no clear D. Germline V gene data show CDR1 as ENHRY and CDR2 as SYGVKD. The CDR3 contains 13 residues. Here the CDR3 reads CAISQSSGNTIYF. In DNA form, the CDR3 reads TGTGCCATCAGTCAGTCTTCTGGAAACACCATATATTTT.

The V and J genes are TRBV28 and TRBJ2-1; 10 bases are shared with TRBD2. The ends lost 5 bases at V and 2 bases at J; junction bases unmatched: 9. The CDR3 extends over 17 amino acids. In germline, CDR1 is MDHEN, CDR2 SYDVKM. Here the CDR3 DNA reads TGTGCCAGCAGTACTTTTTGGACTAGCGGAACCTACAATGAGCAGTTCTTC. The encoded protein is CASSTFWTSGTYNEQFF. The variable domain in full, with the rest retrieved from reference TRBV28 and TRBJ2-1, is DVKVTQSSRYLVKRTGEKVFLECVQDMDHENMFWYRQDPGLGLRLIYFSYDVKMKEKGDIPEGYSVSREKKERFSLILESASTNQTSMYLCASSTFWTSGTYNEQFFGPGTRLTVL.

This chain links TRBV4-3 with TRBJ2-6; D is ambiguous. Germline CDR1 is LGHNA and CDR2 is YSLEER. The V gene lost 3 bases and the J gene lost 0 bases, with 6 bases spanning the gap. CDR3 length: 15 amino acids. CDR3 region: CASSQGYSGANVLTF. The CDR3 nucleotides are TGCGCCAGCAGCCAGGGCTACTCTGGGGCCAACGTCCTGACTTTC.

The chain has TRBV6-1 and TRBJ2-1, with D perhaps matching TRBD2 (5 bases). The CDR3 is 16 amino acids. V lost 5 bases to trimming and J lost 3 bases, with 17 bases between them. Germline CDR1 is MNHNS and CDR2 is SASEGT. Here the CDR3 DNA reads TGTGCCAGCAGTAGGCAAGCGGAGAGTCACTACAATGAGCAGTTCTTC. This encodes CASSRQAESHYNEQFF.